Listed below are T cell receptor beta chains from one sample, sequenced in a study of T cells after yellow fever vaccination. TCRdb independently ran MiXCR on the 5' RACE reads; one entry per CDR3 protein. In the table there are over 200,000 distinct CDR3 sequences, over 6.5% of which are singletons. Specimen: CD4+ T cells sorted from PBMCs, collected on the day of the yellow fever booster vaccination. The receptor set was obtained from a man aged 25 to 40 who received the YFV17D yellow fever vaccine. The CDR3 runs from the conserved cysteine through the conserved F or W. The D gene is left open where the match is weak. Some rows have no size entry. The others give once, few or many, or a class for an expanded clone.

V	J	D	size	CDR3	DNA
TRBV20-1	TRBJ2-3	TRBD2	many	CSARIPGLAGASDTQYF	TGCAGTGCTAGAATACCGGGACTAGCGGGAGCCTCAGATACGCAGTATTTT
TRBV7-8	TRBJ2-5	-	many	CASSRSAAVQETQYF	TGTGCCAGCAGTCGAAGTGCCGCGGTCCAAGAGACCCAGTACTTC
TRBV5-1	TRBJ1-2	-	few	CASSFLGRDYGYTF	TGCGCCAGCAGCTTTTTGGGTCGGGACTATGGCTACACCTTC
TRBV12-3/TRBV12-4	TRBJ2-1	-	few	CASNSRQGRNGYKDEQFF	TGTGCCAGCAACTCTCGGCAGGGGCGTAACGGTTACAAGGATGAGCAGTTCTTC
TRBV6-1	TRBJ2-7	TRBD2	few	CASRPGLAAKYEQYF	TGTGCCAGCAGACCCGGACTAGCGGCAAAATACGAGCAGTACTTC
TRBV10-2	TRBJ2-7	TRBD1	many	CASRPGQGTYEQYF	TGCGCCAGCAGACCGGGACAGGGGACCTACGAGCAGTACTTC
TRBV6-5	TRBJ2-3	-	many	CASSTRNRATDTQYF	TGTGCCAGCAGCACACGGAATCGGGCCACAGATACGCAGTATTTT
TRBV20-1	TRBJ1-2	-	-	CSAEGGNYGYTF	TGCAGTGCAGAGGGAGGAAACTATGGCTACACCTTC
TRBV5-1	TRBJ2-3	-	many	CASTGADTQYF	TGCGCCAGCACTGGGGCAGATACGCAGTATTTT
TRBV24-1	TRBJ2-2	-	-	CATSEGYNTGELFF	TGTGCCACCAGTGAGGGCTATAACACCGGGGAGCTGTTTTTT
TRBV23-1	TRBJ2-6	-	-	CASRRTELFSGANVLTF	TGCGCCAGCAGGCGGACAGAATTATTCTCTGGGGCCAACGTCCTGACTTTC
TRBV27	TRBJ2-1	TRBD2	many	CASRKLAGARNEQFF	TGTGCCAGCAGGAAACTAGCGGGAGCTCGTAATGAGCAGTTCTTC
TRBV7-2	TRBJ1-2	TRBD1	-	CASSLGDRENYGYTF	TGTGCCAGCAGCTTAGGTGACAGGGAGAACTATGGCTACACCTTC
TRBV5-1	TRBJ2-5	-	-	CASSQALNQETQYF	TGCGCCAGCAGTCAGGCGCTAAACCAAGAGACCCAGTACTTC
TRBV4-2	TRBJ2-2	-	-	CASSQESLASGSSGELFF	TGTGCCAGCAGCCAAGAGTCATTAGCATCAGGGAGCTCCGGGGAGCTGTTTTTT
TRBV4-2	TRBJ2-3	-	-	CASSQEGSGDTQYF	TGTGCCAGCAGCCAAGAAGGGTCCGGGGATACGCAGTATTTT
TRBV5-1	TRBJ2-3	TRBD2	many	CASSRTGTSGITSTDTQYF	TGCGCCAGCAGCCGAACCGGGACTAGCGGGATTACTAGCACAGATACGCAGTATTTT
TRBV7-2	TRBJ2-7	-	few	CASGNRNTYEQYF	TGTGCCAGCGGGAACAGGAATACCTACGAGCAGTACTTC
TRBV27	TRBJ2-3	TRBD1	few	CASSPGTGKSDTQYF	TGTGCCAGCAGTCCCGGGACAGGGAAGTCGGATACGCAGTATTTT
TRBV7-2	TRBJ2-7	TRBD2	-	CASSPPSVGGRALEQYF	TGTGCCAGCAGCCCCCCGTCGGTGGGCGGGAGGGCACTGGAGCAGTACTTC
TRBV5-1	TRBJ2-7	-	-	CASSSGLDEQYF	TGCGCCAGCAGCTCCGGATTGGACGAGCAGTACTTC
TRBV20-1	TRBJ2-1	-	few	CSAPRGVYNEQFF	TGCAGTGCGCCGAGAGGGGTCTACAATGAGCAGTTCTTC
TRBV7-9	TRBJ2-5	-	-	CASSLESGDTQYF	TGTGCCAGCAGCTTAGAATCGGGGGATACCCAGTACTTC
TRBV25-1	TRBJ2-5	-	many	CASSDGTEPKETQYF	TGTGCCAGCAGTGATGGAACCGAGCCAAAAGAGACCCAGTACTTC
TRBV7-2	TRBJ2-7	TRBD2	few	CASSLDAGVYEQYF	TGTGCCAGCAGCTTAGATGCGGGAGTCTACGAGCAGTACTTC
TRBV2	TRBJ2-5	TRBD2	many	CASIPLALQETQYF	TGTGCCAGCATTCCACTAGCGTTACAAGAGACCCAGTACTTC
TRBV5-1	TRBJ2-5	TRBD2	many	CASSFGSGRSETQYF	TGCGCCAGCAGTTTTGGTAGCGGGAGAAGTGAGACCCAGTACTTC
TRBV19	TRBJ2-7	TRBD2	-	CASKTSGSPYEQYF	TGTGCCAGTAAGACCAGCGGGAGTCCCTACGAGCAGTACTTC
TRBV12-3/TRBV12-4	TRBJ2-1	-	-	CASSLRLKWDEQFF	TGTGCCAGCAGTTTGAGGCTAAAGTGGGATGAGCAGTTCTTC
TRBV12-3/TRBV12-4	TRBJ2-7	TRBD2	-	CASNHRTSGRSYEQYF	TGTGCCAGCAACCATCGGACTAGCGGGAGATCCTACGAGCAGTACTTC
TRBV7-9	TRBJ2-7	-	-	CASSRERSRKGGYEQYF	TGTGCCAGCAGCCGAGAAAGGTCTCGGAAGGGCGGCTACGAGCAGTACTTC
TRBV5-1	TRBJ2-1	-	few	CASSRRWEFAYNEQFF	TGCGCCAGCAGCAGGCGGTGGGAGTTTGCCTACAATGAGCAGTTCTTC